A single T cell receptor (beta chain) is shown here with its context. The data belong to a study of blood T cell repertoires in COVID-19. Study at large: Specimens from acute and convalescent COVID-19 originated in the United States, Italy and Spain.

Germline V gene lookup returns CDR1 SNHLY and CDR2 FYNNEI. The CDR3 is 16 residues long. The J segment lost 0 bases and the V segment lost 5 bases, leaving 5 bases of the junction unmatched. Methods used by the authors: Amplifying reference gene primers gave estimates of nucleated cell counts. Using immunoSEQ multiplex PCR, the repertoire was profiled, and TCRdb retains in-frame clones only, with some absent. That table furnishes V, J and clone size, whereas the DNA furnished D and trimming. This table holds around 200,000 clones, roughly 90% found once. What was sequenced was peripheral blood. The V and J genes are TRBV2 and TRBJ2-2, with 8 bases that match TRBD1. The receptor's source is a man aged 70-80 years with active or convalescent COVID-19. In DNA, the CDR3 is TGTGCCAGCAGTCTATTGGGACAGGCGAACACCGGGGAGCTGTTTTTT. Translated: CASSLLGQANTGELFF.